The subject of this entry is one TCR beta chain. The antigen remains undetermined. Germline V gives CDR1 MNHNS, CDR2 SASEGT. The V and J ends lost 3 bases and 7 bases respectively, with 10 bases between them. The CDR3 length is 12 residues. There were likely unrecorded immune exposures, though donors were nominally healthy when sampled. This sample was included in a study of cytomegalovirus exposure and HLA in healthy donors. The PCR employed 60 Vbeta primers together with 13 Jbeta primers. TCRdb's table, derived via immunoSEQ multiplex PCR, lists solely in-frame clones and lacks some. Of around 45,000 clones listed, around three quarters are singletons. The study's findings and limits: Most of the CMV-associated TCR beta chains (in a later analysis) appeared to be HLA-restricted. Judged likely to be a sequencing artifact was a cluster of highly shared sequence variants. Earlier analysis yielded a pattern in which most TCR beta V segments were productive about 87% or about 30% of the time.

This rearrangement joins TRBV6-1 to TRBJ2-7; TRBD1 might be the D (5 bases). Sequenced: PBMCs. This sequence originates from a man under 40 in good health and CMV-seronegative. The CDR3: CASSDEYREQYF. CDR3 coding DNA: TGTGCCAGCAGTGACGAGTACAGGGAGCAGTACTTC.